Sequencing of this T cell receptor beta chain was carried out in a study of cytomegalovirus exposure and HLA in healthy donors. Whole-study findings and limits: CMV serostatus was the sole immune exposure information available.

The PCR was carried out with 60 Vbeta primers and 13 Jbeta primers. The assay was immunoSEQ multiplex PCR, and TCRdb's table has in-frame clones only and misses some. The sample contains roughly 200,000 clones, around 84% of which appear only once. The germline V and J ends were trimmed by 5 bases and 5 bases, with 13 bases remaining between them. This CDR3 is 13 amino acids long. The germline V gene encodes CDR1 ENHRY and CDR2 SYGVKD. On this clone: No antigen is known for it.

The chain recombines TRBV10-3 with TRBJ2-7; possibly TRBD1 for D (6 bases). This receptor was identified in a man aged 40-55 years in good health and CMV-seropositive. Sequenced material: PBMCs. The CDR3 spells CAISLGQNNEQYF. DNA of the CDR3: TGTGCCATCAGTCTAGGACAGAACAACGAGCAGTACTTC.